Here is one T cell receptor beta chain with its context. The antigen is unknown. V lost 4 bases to trimming and J lost 8 bases, with 15 bases between them. This CDR3 is built from 14 residues. The V gene's germline CDR1 is MNHNY and CDR2 SVGAGI (reference sequence). As handled by the study authors: In the immunoSEQ data, sequences were junction-only and lacked quality scores, so filtering differed. Sequenced by immunoSEQ multiplex PCR; TCRdb stores in-frame clones only, minus some. The V and J calls and clone size were taken over from that table, and D and trimming were inferred from the DNA. Here the sample spans roughly 2.4 million clones, approximately 94% being singletons. The data stem from a study of shared clonotypes between healthy human individuals. Study-wide context: The plates for each donor numbered three CD4 naive, three CD4 memory, two CD8 naive and one CD8 memory. Overall study results and limits: The four-donor shared clonotypes exceeded non-shared clonotypes in generation probability, with non-shared ones scoring lower. Larger richness was generally estimated for naive than memory subsets.

The genes are TRBV6-6 and TRBJ1-3; D gene unclear. The source material was naive CD4+ T cells sorted from blood. Described subset: CD45RA+ positively selected. The sequence came from a man aged 18 to 29 in good health. As DNA, the CDR3 is TGTGCCAGCAGTTTCCGGGCCCCCCGAGACACCATATATTTT. Translating it yields CASSFRAPRDTIYF.